The next 17 T cell receptor beta chains were all read from a single sample in a study of follicular helper T cells after annual influenza vaccination. As to time point: 2015-2016 season, pre-vaccination. Method: immunoSEQ multiplex PCR; TCRdb's copy keeps in-frame clones and lacks some. Altogether thousands of clones are present, approximately 85% being singletons, with the ten largest covering more than 1%. The sample consisted of CXCR5+ CD38- circulating T follicular helper cells from blood, taken on the day of influenza vaccination. Stated subset: circulating Tfh, non-naive CD4+CXCR5+PD-1+ (ICOS+CD38+ or ICOS-CD38-). Every receptor here comes from an adult who received the influenza vaccine.

The rearrangement links TRBV29-1 to TRBJ2-7; D not resolved. V gave up 7 bases and J gave up 6 bases, with 16 bases separating them. The CDR3 has 12 amino acids. Germline V CDR1 and CDR2: SQVTM, ANQGSEA. CDR3 nucleotides: TGCAGCGCCTCTACCCTCTTGGGCGAGCAGTACTTC. Amino acid sequence: CSASTLLGEQYF.

This clone appeared once. This chain uses TRBV6-5 with TRBJ2-5; 13 nucleotides match TRBD2. J lost 5 bases, V lost 10 bases, and 7 bases had no gene match. Germline V gene data show CDR1 as MNHEY and CDR2 as SVGAGI. The CDR3 contains 14 residues. This CDR3 is CATTGTSGTETQYF. CDR3 sequence (DNA): TGTGCCACCACCGGGACTAGCGGGACGGAGACCCAGTACTTC.

This sequence joins TRBV21-1 and TRBJ1-1; the listed D gene, TRBD1, was not tested against the DNA. TRBV21-1 is labeled a pseudogene. The CDR3 has 18 amino acids. CDR3 nucleotides: TGTGCCAGCAGCAAAGAAGGGGTTGGCAGGGGGCGAAGCACTGAAGCTTTCTTT. It yields the protein CASSKEGVGRGRSTEAFF.

This chain links TRBV4-3 with TRBJ2-2; 7 positions agree with TRBD2. The germline V gene encodes CDR1 LGHNA and CDR2 YSLEER. Trimming removed 1 base from V and 2 bases from J; junction bases left unmatched: 7. The CDR3 extends over 17 amino acids. This CDR3 reads CASSQAPAGRNTGELFF. The CDR3 region has the DNA TGCGCCAGCAGCCAAGCCCCAGCGGGAAGAAACACCGGGGAGCTGTTTTTT.

This chain links TRBV11-2 with TRBJ2-7; no clear D. V lost 3 bases, J lost 2 bases, and 8 bases lay in between. The CDR3 sequence is 13 residues long. The germline gives CDR1 SGHAT, CDR2 FQNNGV. The CDR3 coding sequence is TGTGCCAGCAGCTTCGAACCAACCTACGAGCAGTACTTC. Translating it yields CASSFEPTYEQYF.

As regards this clone: At one end, the junction sequence differs from germline, possibly due to a read error. The V gene is TRBV19, the J gene TRBJ2-1, with TRBD2 matching 11 bases. CDR1 and CDR2 (germline): LNHDA, SQIVND (reference sequence). The CDR3 has 19 residues. The CDR3, as DNA: TGTGCCAGTAGTAAATCGCCCGGGCTAGCGGGAGGATCCTTCAATGAGCAGTTCTTC. Translating gives CASSKSPGLAGGSFNEQFF. Supplemented by reference TRBV19 and TRBJ2-1, the full variable domain reads DGGITQSPKYLFRKEGQNVTLSCEQNLNHDAMYWYRQDPGQGLRLIYYSQIVNDFQKGDIAEGYSVSREKKESFPLTVTSAQKNPTAFYLCASSKSPGLAGGSFNEQFFGPGTRLTVL.

The J gene is TRBJ2-1, the V gene TRBV5-1; TRBD2 might be the D (6 bases). The germline V gene encodes CDR1 SGHRS and CDR2 YFSETQ. V lost 4 bases and J lost 5, with 13 bases in between. The CDR3 is made up of 14 amino acids. CDR3: CASSRMVADNEQFF. CDR3 DNA: TGCGCCAGCAGCCGAATGGTAGCGGACAATGAGCAGTTCTTC.

V gene TRBV27 combines with J gene TRBJ1-1; 9 bases are a match to TRBD1. CDR3 size: 14 residues. Trimming took 6 bases from V and 1 from J; bases not matched to a gene: 3. Germline V gene lookup returns CDR1 MNHEY and CDR2 SMNVEV (reference sequence). CDR3 nucleotide sequence: TGTGCCAGCAGGCGGACAGGGGAGAACACTGAAGCTTTCTTT. This translates into CASRRTGENTEAFF.

V usage is TRBV27 and J usage is TRBJ2-1; D is possibly TRBD2 (5 bases). The CDR3 extends over 15 amino acids. The V and J ends lost 2 bases and 1 base respectively, with 9 bases between them. The V gene's germline CDR1 is MNHEY and CDR2 SMNVEV (reference sequence). CDR3 sequence (DNA): TGTGCCAGCAGTTTAAGCAGCGGATCCTACAATGAGCAGTTCTTC. Its translation: CASSLSSGSYNEQFF.

The chain recombines TRBV7-6 with TRBJ2-1; D is unresolved. V shed 2 bases and J shed 3 bases, with 5 bases lying between them. The CDR3 contains 13 residues. Germline CDR1 and CDR2: SGHVS and FNYEAQ. Written as DNA, the CDR3 is TGTGCCAGCAGCTTAAATCGCTACAATGAGCAGTTCTTC. Protein: CASSLNRYNEQFF.

V and J are TRBV14 and TRBJ2-7; D gene ambiguous. The length of the CDR3 is 13 residues. V was clipped by 1 base and J by 6 bases, with 10 bases between them. Germline-derived CDR1 and CDR2 are SGHDN and FVKESK. CDR3 nucleotides: TGTGCCAGCAGCCAAGCCTCGGCAGGCGAGCAGTACTTC. It is translated as CASSQASAGEQYF.

V usage is TRBV5-1 and J usage is TRBJ2-3; D not certain. Trimming cost V 1 base and J 0 bases, with 0 bases left between them. CDR3 length equals 12 residues. Germline lookup yields CDR1 SGHRS and CDR2 YFSETQ. CDR3 DNA sequence: TGCGCCAGCAGCTTGAGCACAGATACGCAGTATTTT. Translated: CASSLSTDTQYF. Supplemented by reference TRBV5-1 and TRBJ2-3, the full variable domain reads KAGVTQTPRYLIKTRGQQVTLSCSPISGHRSVSWYQQTPGQGLQFLFEYFSETQRNKGNFPGRFSGRQFSNSRSEMNVSTLELGDSALYLCASSLSTDTQYFGPGTRLTVL.

The rearrangement joins TRBV5-6 to TRBJ2-2, with D hard to call. The CDR3 runs to 13 residues. Germline loops: CDR1 SGHDT, CDR2 YYEEEE. V dropped 0 bases and J dropped 7 bases, with 7 bases sitting between them. In DNA, the CDR3 is TGTGCCAGCAGCTTGGACGGTTTCGGGGAGCTGTTTTTT. This gives the protein CASSLDGFGELFF.

This chain links TRBV28 with TRBJ1-2, with D hard to call. Germline lookup yields CDR1 MDHEN and CDR2 SYDVKM. Trimming removed 6 bases from V and 0 bases from J, with 8 bases in between. CDR3 length equals 13 residues. In DNA, the CDR3 is TGTGCCAGCAGGATAGACTCTAACTATGGCTACACCTTC. Protein product: CASRIDSNYGYTF.

This clone appeared once. The V call is TRBV19, the J call TRBJ2-3, with 9 bases identical to TRBD1. V lost 9 bases to trimming and J lost 6 bases; unmatched junction nucleotides: 13. The CDR3 extends over 15 amino acids. In germline, CDR1 is LNHDA, CDR2 SQIVND (reference sequence). The CDR3 protein is CASKLTGGNTDTQYF. In DNA form, the CDR3 reads TGTGCCAGCAAACTGACAGGGGGTAATACTGATACGCAGTATTTT.

This chain's CDR3 is CASSLVLGGSSYNEQFF. CDR3 DNA: TGCGCCAGCAGCTTGGTACTTGGGGGGAGCTCCTACAATGAGCAGTTCTTC. The genes are TRBV5-1 and TRBJ2-1, with D maybe TRBD2 (6 bases). CDR3 length equals 17 residues. Germline loops: CDR1 SGHRS, CDR2 YFSETQ. Trimming cost V 0 bases and J 0 bases, with 13 bases left between them.

This chain joins TRBV30 and TRBJ2-7; D is unresolved. V lost 2 bases and J lost 6, with 11 bases in between. Germline loops: CDR1 GTSNPN, CDR2 SVGIG (reference sequence). This CDR3 has 12 residues. The CDR3 here is CAWSPLSREQYF. The CDR3 DNA follows: TGTGCCTGGAGTCCCCTGTCCCGCGAGCAGTACTTC. Drawing the rest from reference TRBV30 and TRBJ2-7, the complete variable domain is SQTIHQWPATLVQPVGSPLSLECTVEGTSNPNLYWYRQAAGRGLQLLFYSVGIGQISSEVPQNLSASRPQDRQFILSSKKLLLSDSGFYLCAWSPLSREQYFGPGTRLTVT.